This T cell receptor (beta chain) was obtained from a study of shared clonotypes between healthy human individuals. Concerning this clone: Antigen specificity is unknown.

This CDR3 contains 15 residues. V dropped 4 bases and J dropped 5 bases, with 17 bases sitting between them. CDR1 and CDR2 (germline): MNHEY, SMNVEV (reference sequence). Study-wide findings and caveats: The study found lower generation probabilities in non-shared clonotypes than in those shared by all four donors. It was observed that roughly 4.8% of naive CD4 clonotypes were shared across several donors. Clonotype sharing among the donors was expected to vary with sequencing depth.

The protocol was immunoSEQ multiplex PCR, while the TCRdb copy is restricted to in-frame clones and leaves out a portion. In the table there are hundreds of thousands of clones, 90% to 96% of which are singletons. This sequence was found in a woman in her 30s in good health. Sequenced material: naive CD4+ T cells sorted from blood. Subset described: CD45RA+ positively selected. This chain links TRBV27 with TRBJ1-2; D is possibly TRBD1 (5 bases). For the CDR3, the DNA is TGTGCCAGCAGTTCTGTCGTCGGGGGAGGGTATGGCTACACCTTC. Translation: CASSSVVGGGYGYTF.